The present TCR beta chain was sequenced within a study of PD-1 blockade in classical Hodgkin lymphoma. Whole-study results and caveats: Whereas CD4+ TCR diversity had risen significantly by C4D1, CD8+ TCR diversity had not.

Trimming took 7 bases from V and 6 from J; bases not matched to a gene: 9. The CDR3 runs 15 residues. From germline, CDR1 is LNHDA and CDR2 SQIVND (reference sequence). This clone was seen only once. Its antigen remains unknown. Libraries were prepared by immunoSEQ multiplex PCR; TCRdb keeps only in-frame clonotypes and omits some of them. The profile covers about 110,000 clones, with 80% to 90% appearing a single time and around 20% taken by the ten largest. Every one of the patients relapsed after autologous stem cell transplantation (brentuximab vedotin exposure was variable). This clonotype originated in a human donor with classical Hodgkin lymphoma. J is TRBJ2-2 and V is TRBV19; 9 positions agree with TRBD1. The source was peripheral blood mononuclear cells (PBMCs), collected before the second cycle of nivolumab. The DNA of the CDR3 is TGTGCCAGTACCTCCGGGACAGGGTTGGCCGGGGAGCTGTTTTTT. Protein product: CASTSGTGLAGELFF.